Included here is one T cell receptor (beta chain) sequence, with context. V lost 1 base, J lost 11 bases, and 12 bases lay in between. CDR3 length: 14 amino acids. Germline V gives CDR1 LGHDT, CDR2 YNNKEL (reference sequence). The entry originates in a study of blood T cell repertoires in COVID-19. Recruits, aged about 18 to 95 years, lived in 25 or so US areas. Recovered participants had two consecutive negative NP/OP PCR tests, healthcare professional clearance, or symptom resolution. Original methodology: The authors estimated nucleated cell counts from reference gene primer amplification. Repertoires were generated with immunoSEQ multiplex PCR, while TCRdb's copy carries only in-frame clones and drops some. D and trimming were read from the DNA, whereas the V and J calls and clone size are those reported in that table. The sample includes 300,000 to 350,000 clones, 70% to 90% of them seen just once.

The sequence was obtained from a man aged 25 to 40 who had recovered from COVID-19. Sequencing used PBMCs or T cells enriched from blood (not recorded which). The chain is built from TRBV3-1 (or the pseudogene TRBV3-2) and TRBJ1-6, with D perhaps matching TRBD1 (6 bases). The CDR3 sequence: CASSQVTGPTPLHF. The CDR3 DNA reads as TGTGCCAGCAGCCAAGTGACAGGCCCAACACCCCTCCACTTT.